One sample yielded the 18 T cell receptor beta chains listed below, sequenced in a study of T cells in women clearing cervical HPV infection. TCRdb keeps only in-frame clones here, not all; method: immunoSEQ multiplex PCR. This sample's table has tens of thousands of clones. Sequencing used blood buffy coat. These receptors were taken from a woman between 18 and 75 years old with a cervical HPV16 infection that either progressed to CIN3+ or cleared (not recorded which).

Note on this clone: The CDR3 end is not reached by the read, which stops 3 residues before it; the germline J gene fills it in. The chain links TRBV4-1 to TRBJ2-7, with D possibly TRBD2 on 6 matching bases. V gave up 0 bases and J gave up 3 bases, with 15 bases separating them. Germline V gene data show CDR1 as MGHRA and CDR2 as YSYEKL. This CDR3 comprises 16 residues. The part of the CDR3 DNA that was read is TGCGCCAGCAGCCAAGATCTTCCGGGGGTCGGCTACGAG. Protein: CASSQDLPGVGYE. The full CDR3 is CASSQDLPGVGYEQYF.

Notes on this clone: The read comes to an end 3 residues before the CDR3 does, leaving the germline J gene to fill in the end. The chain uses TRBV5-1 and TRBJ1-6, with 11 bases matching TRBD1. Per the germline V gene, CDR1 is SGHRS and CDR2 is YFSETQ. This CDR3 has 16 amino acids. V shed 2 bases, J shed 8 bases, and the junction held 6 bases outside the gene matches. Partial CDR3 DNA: TGCGCCAGCAGCTTAATGTGGACAGGGGGCGATTCACCC. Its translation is CASSLMWTGGDSP. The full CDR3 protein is CASSLMWTGGDSPLHF.

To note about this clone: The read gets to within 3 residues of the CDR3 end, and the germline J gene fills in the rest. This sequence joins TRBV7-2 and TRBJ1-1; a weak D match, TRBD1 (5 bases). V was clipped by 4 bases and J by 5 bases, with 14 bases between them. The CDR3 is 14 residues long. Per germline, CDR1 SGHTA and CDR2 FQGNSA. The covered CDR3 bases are TGTGCCAGCAGCTACCGCGGGGGAGGAACTGAA. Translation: CASSYRGGGTE. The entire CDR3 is CASSYRGGGTEAFF.

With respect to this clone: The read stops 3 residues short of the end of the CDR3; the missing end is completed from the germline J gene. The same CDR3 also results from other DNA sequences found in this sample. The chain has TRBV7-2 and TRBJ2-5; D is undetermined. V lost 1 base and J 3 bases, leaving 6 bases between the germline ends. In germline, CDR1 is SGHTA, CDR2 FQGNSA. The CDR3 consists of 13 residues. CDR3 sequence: CASSLEAEETQYF. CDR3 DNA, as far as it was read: TGTGCCAGCAGCTTAGAGGCGGAAGAGACC.

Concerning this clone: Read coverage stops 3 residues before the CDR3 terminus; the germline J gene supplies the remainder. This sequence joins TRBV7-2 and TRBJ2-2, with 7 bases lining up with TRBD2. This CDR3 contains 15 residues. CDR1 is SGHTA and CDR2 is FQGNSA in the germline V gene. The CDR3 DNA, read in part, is TGTGCCAGCAGCTCCCTCGGGGGGACCTATTCACCG. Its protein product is CASSSLGGTYSP. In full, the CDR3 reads CASSSLGGTYSPLFF.

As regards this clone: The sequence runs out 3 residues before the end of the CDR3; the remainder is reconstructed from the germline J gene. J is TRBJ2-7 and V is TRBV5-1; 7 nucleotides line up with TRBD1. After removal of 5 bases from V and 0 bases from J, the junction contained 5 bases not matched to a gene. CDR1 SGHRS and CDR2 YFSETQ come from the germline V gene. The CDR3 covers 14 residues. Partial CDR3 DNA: TGCGCCAGCAGTACCGGGACAGTCTCCTACGAG. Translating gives CASSTGTVSYE. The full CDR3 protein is CASSTGTVSYEQYF. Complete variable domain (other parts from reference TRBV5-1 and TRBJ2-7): KAGVTQTPRYLIKTRGQQVTLSCSPISGHRSVSWYQQTPGQGLQFLFEYFSETQRNKGNFPGRFSGRQFSNSRSEMNVSTLELGDSALYLCASSTGTVSYEQYFGPGTRLTVT.

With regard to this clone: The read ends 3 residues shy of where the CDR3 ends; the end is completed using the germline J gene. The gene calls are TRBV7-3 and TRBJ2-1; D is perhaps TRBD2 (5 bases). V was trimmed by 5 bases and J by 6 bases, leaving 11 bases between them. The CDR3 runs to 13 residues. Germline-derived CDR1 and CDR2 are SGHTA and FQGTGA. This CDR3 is CASSPGAVNEQFF. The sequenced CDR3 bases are TGTGCCAGCAGCCCCGGAGCGGTCAATGAG.

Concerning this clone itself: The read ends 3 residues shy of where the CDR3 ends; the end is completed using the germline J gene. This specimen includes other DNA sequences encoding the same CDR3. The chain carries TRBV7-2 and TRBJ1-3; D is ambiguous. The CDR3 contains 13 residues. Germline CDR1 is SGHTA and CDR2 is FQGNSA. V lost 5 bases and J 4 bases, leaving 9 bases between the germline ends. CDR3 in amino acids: CASSPVGGNTIYF. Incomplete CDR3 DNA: TGTGCCAGCAGCCCCGTCGGGGGAAACACC.

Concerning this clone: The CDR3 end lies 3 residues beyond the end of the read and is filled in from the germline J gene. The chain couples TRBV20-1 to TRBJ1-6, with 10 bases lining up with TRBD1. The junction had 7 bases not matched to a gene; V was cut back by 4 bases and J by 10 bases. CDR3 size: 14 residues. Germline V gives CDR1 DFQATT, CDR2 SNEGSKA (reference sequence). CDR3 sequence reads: CSANYGTGASPLHF. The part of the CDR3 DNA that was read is TGCAGTGCTAATTACGGGACAGGGGCCTCACCC.

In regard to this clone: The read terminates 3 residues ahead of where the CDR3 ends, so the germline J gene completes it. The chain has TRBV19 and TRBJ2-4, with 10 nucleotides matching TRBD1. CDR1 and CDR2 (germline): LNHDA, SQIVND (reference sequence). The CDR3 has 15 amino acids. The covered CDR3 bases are TGTGCCAGTAGTATGGACAGGGGGAATACATATGGT. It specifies CASSMDRGNTYG. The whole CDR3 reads CASSMDRGNTYGQYF.

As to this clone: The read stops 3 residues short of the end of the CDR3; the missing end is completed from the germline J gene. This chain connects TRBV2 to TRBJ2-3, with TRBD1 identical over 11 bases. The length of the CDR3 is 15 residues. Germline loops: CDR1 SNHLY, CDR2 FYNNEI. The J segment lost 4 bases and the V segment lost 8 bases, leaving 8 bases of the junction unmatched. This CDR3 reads CASGPGTGGADTQYF. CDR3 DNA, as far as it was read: TGTGCCAGCGGACCCGGGACAGGGGGGGCAGATACG.

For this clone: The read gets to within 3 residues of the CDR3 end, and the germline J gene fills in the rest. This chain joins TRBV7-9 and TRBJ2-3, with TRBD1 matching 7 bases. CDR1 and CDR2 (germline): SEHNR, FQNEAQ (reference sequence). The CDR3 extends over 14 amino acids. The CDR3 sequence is CASSLQGDRQPQYF. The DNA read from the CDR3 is TGTGCCAGCAGCTTACAGGGGGATCGTCAGCCG.

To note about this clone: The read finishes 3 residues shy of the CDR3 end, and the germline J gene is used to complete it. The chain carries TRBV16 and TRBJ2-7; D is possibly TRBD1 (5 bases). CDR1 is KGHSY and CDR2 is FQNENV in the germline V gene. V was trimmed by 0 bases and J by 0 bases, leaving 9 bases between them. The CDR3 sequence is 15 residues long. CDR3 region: CASSQSRTSSYEQYF. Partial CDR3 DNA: TGTGCCAGCAGCCAATCTCGGACAAGCTCCTACGAG.

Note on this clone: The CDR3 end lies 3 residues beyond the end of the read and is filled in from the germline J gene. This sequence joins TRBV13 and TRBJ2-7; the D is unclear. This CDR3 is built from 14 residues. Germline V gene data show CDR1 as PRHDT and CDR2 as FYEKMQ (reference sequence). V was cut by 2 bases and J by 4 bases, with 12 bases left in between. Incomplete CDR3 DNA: TGTGCCAGCAGCTTAAGTGGCTCGAGGTACGAG. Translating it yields CASSLSGSRYE. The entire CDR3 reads CASSLSGSRYEQYF.

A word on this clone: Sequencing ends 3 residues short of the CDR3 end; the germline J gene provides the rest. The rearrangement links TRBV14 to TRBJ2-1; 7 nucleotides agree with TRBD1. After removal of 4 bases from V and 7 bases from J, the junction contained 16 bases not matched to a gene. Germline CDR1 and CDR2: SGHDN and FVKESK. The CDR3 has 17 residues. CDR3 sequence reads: CASSRGIGTVTSNEQFF. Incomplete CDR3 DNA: TGTGCCAGCAGCCGGGGGATCGGGACAGTCACATCTAATGAG. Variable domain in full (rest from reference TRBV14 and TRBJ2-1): EAGVTQFPSHSVIEKGQTVTLRCDPISGHDNLYWYRRVMGKEIKFLLHFVKESKQDESGMPNNRFLAERTGGTYSTLKVQPAELEDSGVYFCASSRGIGTVTSNEQFFGPGTRLTVL.

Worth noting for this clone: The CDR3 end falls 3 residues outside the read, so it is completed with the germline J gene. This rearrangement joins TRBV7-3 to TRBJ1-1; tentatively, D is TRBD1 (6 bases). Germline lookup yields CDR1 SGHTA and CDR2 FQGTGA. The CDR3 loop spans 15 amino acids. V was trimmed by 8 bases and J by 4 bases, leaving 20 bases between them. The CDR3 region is CASAGGGVNFTEAFF. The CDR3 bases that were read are TGTGCCAGCGCAGGAGGGGGGGTAAACTTCACTGAA.

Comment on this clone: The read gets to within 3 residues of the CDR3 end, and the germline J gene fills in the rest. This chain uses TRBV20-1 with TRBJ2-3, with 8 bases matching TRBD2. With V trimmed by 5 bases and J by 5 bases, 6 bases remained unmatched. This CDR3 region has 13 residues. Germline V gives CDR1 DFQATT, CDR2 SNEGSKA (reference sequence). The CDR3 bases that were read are TGCAGTGCTTTTAGCGGGACGGTAGATACG. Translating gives CSAFSGTVDT. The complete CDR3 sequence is CSAFSGTVDTQYF.

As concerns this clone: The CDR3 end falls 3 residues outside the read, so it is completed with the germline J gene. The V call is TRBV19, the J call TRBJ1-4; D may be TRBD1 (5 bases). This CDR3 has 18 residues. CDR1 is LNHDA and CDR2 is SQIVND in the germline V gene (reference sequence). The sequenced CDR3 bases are TGTGCCAGTAGTCCCTTTGGTGGCAGGAACTCTGGGGCCAACGTA. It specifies CASSPFGGRNSGANV. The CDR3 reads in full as CASSPFGGRNSGANVLFF.